This entry lists 11 T cell receptor beta chains sequenced from one sample in a study of T cells in Graves' hyperthyroidism and ophthalmopathy. Amplified regions were TCR beta CDR3 sequences from RNA transcripts. The HTBI primer set served for first-round RT-PCR of the TCR CDR3. TCRdb reprocessed the multiplex PCR reads with MiXCR, giving one entry per CDR3 protein. The sample has about 380,000 distinct CDR3 sequences, under 20% seen once. Sequenced: blood. The receptors here all came from a man in his late teens or twenties with Graves' ophthalmopathy.

This clonotype was picked up a small number of times. The chain has TRBV28 and TRBJ2-4, with D unresolved. With 6 bases removed from V and 0 bases from J, the gap between germline ends came to 12 bases. The CDR3 consists of 15 residues. CDR1 MDHEN and CDR2 SYDVKM come from the germline V gene. The CDR3 sequence is CASSSELLAKNIQYF. The CDR3 region has the DNA TGTGCCAGCAGCAGTGAACTCCTAGCCAAAAACATTCAGTACTTC.

This clonotype has a count of ten or more. V is TRBV2 and J is TRBJ2-3; D gene ambiguous. Germline V CDR1 and CDR2: SNHLY, FYNNEI. V shed 10 bases and J shed 2 bases, with 4 bases lying between them. The CDR3 sequence is 10 residues long. The CDR3 DNA reads as TGTGCCACCTCCACAGATACGCAGTATTTT. This codes for CATSTDTQYF.

This clonotype was seen ten or more times. The chain couples TRBV6-1 to TRBJ2-7; D tentatively fits TRBD1 or TRBD2 (5 bases each). Germline V gene lookup returns CDR1 MNHNS and CDR2 SASEGT. V was pared by 2 bases and J by 4 bases, with 9 bases between. The CDR3 has 13 residues. Written as DNA, the CDR3 is TGTGCCAGCAGTGAAACGGGACCTTACGAGCAGTACTTC. Amino acid sequence: CASSETGPYEQYF.

As for this clonotype: Just one base apart from a much larger clone, this may be a read error. The CDR3 DNA reads TGTACCAGCTCACCATACAAAGATGAAAAACTGTTTTTT. Its protein product is CTSSPYKDEKLFF. The rearrangement uses TRBV18 and TRBJ1-4, with D unresolved. Per the germline V gene, CDR1 is KGHSH and CDR2 is LQKENI. The CDR3 runs to 13 residues. The whole variable domain, remainder taken from reference TRBV18 and TRBJ1-4, is NAGVMQNPRHLVRRRGQEARLRCSPMKGHSHVYWYRQLPEEGLKFMVYLQKENIIDESGMPKERFSAEFPKEGPSILRIQQVVRGDSAAYFCTSSPYKDEKLFFGSGTQLSVL.

This clonotype was seen just once. The chain carries TRBV6-2 or TRBV6-3 and TRBJ2-7, with 7 bases lining up with TRBD1. V was clipped by 5 bases and J by 4 bases; unmatched bases: 14. From germline, CDR1 is MNHEY and CDR2 SVGEGT. CDR3 length: 16 residues. The CDR3 nucleotides are TGTGCCAGCAGTGACGACGGGACAGCCCAACCTTACGAGCAGTACTTC. Protein product: CASSDDGTAQPYEQYF.

The CDR3 region is CAIGTAGDYNEQFF. CDR3 nucleotide sequence: TGTGCCATCGGGACGGCGGGGGATTACAATGAGCAGTTCTTC. This chain links TRBV10-3 with TRBJ2-1, with 7 bases fitting TRBD2. With 8 bases clipped from V and 4 bases from J, the junction kept 8 bases outside the gene matches. CDR1 ENHRY and CDR2 SYGVKD come from the germline V gene. The CDR3 runs 14 residues.

This clonotype was recorded many times. This chain connects TRBV6-1 to TRBJ2-7; D remains ambiguous. Germline V gene lookup returns CDR1 MNHNS and CDR2 SASEGT. CDR3 length: 13 amino acids. V gave up 6 bases and J gave up 0 bases, with 9 bases separating them. CDR3 nucleotide sequence: TGTGCCAGCAGCGGCAGGCCCTCCTACGAGCAGTACTTC. It codes for CASSGRPSYEQYF.

This clonotype was found many times. V usage is TRBV5-1 and J usage is TRBJ1-6, with D maybe TRBD1 (6 bases). Germline values: CDR1 SGHRS, CDR2 YFSETQ. Trimming stripped 4 bases from V and 10 bases from J, with 21 bases between. The CDR3 is made up of 16 amino acids. The CDR3 protein is CASSPEGGGVHSPLHF. CDR3 sequence (DNA): TGCGCCAGCAGCCCGGAAGGAGGGGGGGTTCACTCACCCCTCCACTTT.

This chain uses TRBV6-9 with TRBJ2-1; D might be TRBD1 (6 bases). V was clipped by 4 bases and J by 8 bases, with 12 bases between them. Germline V gives CDR1 MNHGY, CDR2 SVAAGI. The CDR3 totals 13 residues. CDR3 loop: CASSWDMGDEQFF. CDR3 nucleotide sequence: TGTGCCAGCAGTTGGGACATGGGGGATGAGCAGTTCTTC.

This clonotype showed up just once. The chain employs TRBV3-1 and TRBJ1-1, with D unresolved. This CDR3 contains 12 residues. Trimming pared 4 bases from V and 2 bases from J, leaving 5 bases between. Germline-derived CDR1 and CDR2 are LGHDT and YNNKEL (reference sequence). The CDR3 loop reads CASSRINTEAFF. The CDR3 coding sequence is TGTGCCAGCAGCCGGATAAACACTGAAGCTTTCTTT.

A few counts support this clonotype. The DNA for the CDR3 is TGCGCCAGCAGCCAAGACGGCCCGGAATTGAACACTGAAGCTTTCTTT. Its translation is CASSQDGPELNTEAFF. This chain connects TRBV4-1 to TRBJ1-1, with D unclear. The germline V gene encodes CDR1 MGHRA and CDR2 YSYEKL. The CDR3 sequence is 16 residues long. Deletions cut 0 bases from V and 0 bases from J, with 11 bases between.